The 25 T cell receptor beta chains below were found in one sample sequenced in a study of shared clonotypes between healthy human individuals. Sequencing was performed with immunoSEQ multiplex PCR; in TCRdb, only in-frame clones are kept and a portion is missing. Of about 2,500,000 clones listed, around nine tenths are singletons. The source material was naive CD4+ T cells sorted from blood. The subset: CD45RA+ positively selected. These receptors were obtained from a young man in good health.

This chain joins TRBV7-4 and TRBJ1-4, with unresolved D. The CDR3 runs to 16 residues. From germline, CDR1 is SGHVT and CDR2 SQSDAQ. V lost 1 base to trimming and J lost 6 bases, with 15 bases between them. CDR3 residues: CASSLVRPRGDEKLFF. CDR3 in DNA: TGTGCCAGCAGCTTAGTGAGGCCGCGAGGAGATGAAAAACTGTTTTTT.

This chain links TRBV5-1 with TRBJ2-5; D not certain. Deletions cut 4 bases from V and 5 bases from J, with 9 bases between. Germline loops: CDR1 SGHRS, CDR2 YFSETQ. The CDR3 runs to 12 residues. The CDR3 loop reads CASSQSTETQYF. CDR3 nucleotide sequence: TGCGCCAGCAGCCAAAGTACTGAGACCCAGTACTTC.

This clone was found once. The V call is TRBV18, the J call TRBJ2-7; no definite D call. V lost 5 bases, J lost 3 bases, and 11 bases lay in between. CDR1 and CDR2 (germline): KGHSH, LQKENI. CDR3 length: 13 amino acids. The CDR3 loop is CASSSKNSYEQYF. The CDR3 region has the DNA TGTGCCAGCTCATCGAAGAACAGCTACGAGCAGTACTTC. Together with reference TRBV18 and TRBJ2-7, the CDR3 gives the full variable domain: NAGVMQNPRHLVRRRGQEARLRCSPMKGHSHVYWYRQLPEEGLKFMVYLQKENIIDESGMPKERFSAEFPKEGPSILRIQQVVRGDSAAYFCASSSKNSYEQYFGPGTRLTVT.

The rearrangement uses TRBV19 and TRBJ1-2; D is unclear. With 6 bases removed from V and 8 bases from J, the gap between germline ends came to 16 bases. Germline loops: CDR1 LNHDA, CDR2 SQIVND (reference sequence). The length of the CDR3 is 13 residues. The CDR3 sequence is CASRRAKAEGYTF. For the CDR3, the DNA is TGTGCCAGTAGACGGGCGAAAGCGGAGGGCTACACCTTC.

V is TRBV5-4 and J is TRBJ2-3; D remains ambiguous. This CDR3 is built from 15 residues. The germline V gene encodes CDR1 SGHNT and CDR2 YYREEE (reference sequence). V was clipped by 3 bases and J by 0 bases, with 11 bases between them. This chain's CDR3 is CASSSSGGSTDTQYF. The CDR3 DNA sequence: TGTGCCAGCAGCTCCTCTGGCGGTAGCACAGATACGCAGTATTTT.

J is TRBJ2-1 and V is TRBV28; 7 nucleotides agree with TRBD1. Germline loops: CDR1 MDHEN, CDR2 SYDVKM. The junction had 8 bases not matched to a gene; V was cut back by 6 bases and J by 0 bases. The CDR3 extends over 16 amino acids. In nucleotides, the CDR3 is TGTGCCAGCAGCCCACAGGGGTTTAGCTCCTACAATGAGCAGTTCTTC. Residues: CASSPQGFSSYNEQFF.

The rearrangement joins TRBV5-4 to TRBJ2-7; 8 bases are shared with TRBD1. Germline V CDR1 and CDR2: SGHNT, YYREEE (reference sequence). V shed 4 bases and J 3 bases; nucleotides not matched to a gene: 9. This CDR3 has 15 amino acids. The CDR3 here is CASSKQQGGYYEQYF. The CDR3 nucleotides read TGTGCCAGCAGCAAACAACAGGGGGGATACTACGAGCAGTACTTC.

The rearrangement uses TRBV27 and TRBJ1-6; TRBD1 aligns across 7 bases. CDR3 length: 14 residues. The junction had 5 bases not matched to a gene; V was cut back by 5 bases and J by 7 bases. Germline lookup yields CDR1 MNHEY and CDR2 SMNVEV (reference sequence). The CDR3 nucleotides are TGTGCCAGCAGTCAGGGGGGGTTCAATTCACCCCTCCACTTT. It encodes CASSQGGFNSPLHF.

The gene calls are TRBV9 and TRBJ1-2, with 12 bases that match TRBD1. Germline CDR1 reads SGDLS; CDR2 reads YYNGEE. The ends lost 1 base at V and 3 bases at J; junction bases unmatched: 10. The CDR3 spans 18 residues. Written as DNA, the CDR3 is TGTGCCAGCAGCGTACTGGGGACAGGGGGCATGGGTGACTATGGCTACACCTTC. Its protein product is CASSVLGTGGMGDYGYTF.

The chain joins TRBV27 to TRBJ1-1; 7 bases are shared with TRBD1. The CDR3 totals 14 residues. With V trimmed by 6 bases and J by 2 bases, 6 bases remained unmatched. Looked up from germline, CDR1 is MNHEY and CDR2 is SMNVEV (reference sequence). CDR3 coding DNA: TGTGCCAGCAGAGGGGACAGCTCAAACACTGAAGCTTTCTTT. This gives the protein CASRGDSSNTEAFF.

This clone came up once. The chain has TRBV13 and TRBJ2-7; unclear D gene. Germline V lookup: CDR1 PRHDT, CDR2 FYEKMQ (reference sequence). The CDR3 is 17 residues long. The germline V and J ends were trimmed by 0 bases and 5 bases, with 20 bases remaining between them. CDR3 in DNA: TGTGCCAGCAGCTTAGGGGGGTGGGGTCCCGGTCCCAACGAGCAGTACTTC. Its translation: CASSLGGWGPGPNEQYF.

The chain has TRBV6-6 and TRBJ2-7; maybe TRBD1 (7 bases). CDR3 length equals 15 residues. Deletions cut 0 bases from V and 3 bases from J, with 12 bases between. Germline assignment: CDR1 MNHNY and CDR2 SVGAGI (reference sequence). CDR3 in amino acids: CASSYSFRGDYEQYF. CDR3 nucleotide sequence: TGTGCCAGCAGTTACTCGTTCAGGGGGGACTACGAGCAGTACTTC.

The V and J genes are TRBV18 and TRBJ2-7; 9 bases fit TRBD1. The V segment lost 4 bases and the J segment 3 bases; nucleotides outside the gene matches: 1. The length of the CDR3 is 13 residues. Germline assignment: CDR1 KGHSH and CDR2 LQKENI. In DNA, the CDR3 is TGTGCCAGCTCACGGGGACAGGGCTACGAGCAGTACTTC. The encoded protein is CASSRGQGYEQYF.

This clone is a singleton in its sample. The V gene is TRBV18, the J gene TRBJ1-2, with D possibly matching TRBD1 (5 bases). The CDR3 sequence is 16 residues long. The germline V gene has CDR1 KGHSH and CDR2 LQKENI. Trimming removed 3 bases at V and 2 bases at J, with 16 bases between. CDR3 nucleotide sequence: TGTGCCAGCTCACCGCCGAACGGGGGACCAAACTATGGCTACACCTTC. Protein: CASSPPNGGPNYGYTF.

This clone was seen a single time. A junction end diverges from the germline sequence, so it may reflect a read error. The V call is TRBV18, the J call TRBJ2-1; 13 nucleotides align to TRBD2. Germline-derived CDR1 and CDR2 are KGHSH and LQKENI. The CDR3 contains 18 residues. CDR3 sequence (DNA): TGTGCCAGCTCACCGCGAGGACTAGCGGGGGCGTCAAACAATGTGCAGTTCTTC. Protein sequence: CASSPRGLAGASNNVQFF.

CDR3: CASSPRDENYEQYF. CDR3 DNA: TGTGCCAGCAGCCCCCGGGACGAGAATTACGAGCAGTACTTC. This sequence joins TRBV7-2 and TRBJ2-7; D possibly matches TRBD1 or TRBD2 (5 bases each). V lost 5 bases, J lost 4 bases, and 15 bases lay in between. The CDR3 extends over 14 amino acids. The germline gives CDR1 SGHTA, CDR2 FQGNSA.

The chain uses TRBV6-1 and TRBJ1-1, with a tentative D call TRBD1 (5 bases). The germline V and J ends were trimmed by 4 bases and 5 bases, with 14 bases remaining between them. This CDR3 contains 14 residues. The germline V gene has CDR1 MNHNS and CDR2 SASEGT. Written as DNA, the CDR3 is TGTGCCAGCAGTGGGTTGGGGGGGAGTACTGAAGCTTTCTTT. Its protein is CASSGLGGSTEAFF.

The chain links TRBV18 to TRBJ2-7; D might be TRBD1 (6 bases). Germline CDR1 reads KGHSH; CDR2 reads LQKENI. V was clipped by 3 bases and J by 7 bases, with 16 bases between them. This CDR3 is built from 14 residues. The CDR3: CASSPTGTPGEQYF. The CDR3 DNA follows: TGTGCCAGCTCACCTACAGGGACCCCCGGGGAGCAGTACTTC.

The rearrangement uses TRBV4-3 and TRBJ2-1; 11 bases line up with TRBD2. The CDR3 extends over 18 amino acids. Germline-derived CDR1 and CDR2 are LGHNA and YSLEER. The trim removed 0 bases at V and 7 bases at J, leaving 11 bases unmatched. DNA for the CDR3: TGCGCCAGCAGCCAAGATAGGGCACTAGCGGGAGTATTGAATGAGCAGTTCTTC. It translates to CASSQDRALAGVLNEQFF.

CDR3 region: CASNSQGSGETQYF. CDR3 DNA: TGTGCCAGCAATTCACAGGGGAGCGGCGAGACCCAGTACTTC. The chain carries TRBV5-4 and TRBJ2-5; 7 bases are shared with TRBD1. CDR1 SGHNT and CDR2 YYREEE come from the germline V gene (reference sequence). With 6 bases clipped from V and 5 bases from J, the junction kept 10 bases outside the gene matches. The CDR3 consists of 14 residues.

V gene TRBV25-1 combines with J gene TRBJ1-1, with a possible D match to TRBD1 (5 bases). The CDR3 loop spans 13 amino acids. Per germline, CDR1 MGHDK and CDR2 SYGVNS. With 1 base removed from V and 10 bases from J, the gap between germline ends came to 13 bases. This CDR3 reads CASSESAKGRAFF. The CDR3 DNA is TGTGCCAGCAGTGAATCCGCGAAGGGGAGAGCTTTCTTT.

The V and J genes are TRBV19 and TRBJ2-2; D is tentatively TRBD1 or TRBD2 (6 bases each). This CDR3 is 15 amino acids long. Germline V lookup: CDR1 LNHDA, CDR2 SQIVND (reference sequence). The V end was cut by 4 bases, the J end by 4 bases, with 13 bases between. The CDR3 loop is CASSTGGRATGELFF. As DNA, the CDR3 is TGTGCCAGTAGTACTGGGGGGCGGGCCACCGGGGAGCTGTTTTTT. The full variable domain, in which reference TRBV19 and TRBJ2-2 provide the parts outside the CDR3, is DGGITQSPKYLFRKEGQNVTLSCEQNLNHDAMYWYRQDPGQGLRLIYYSQIVNDFQKGDIAEGYSVSREKKESFPLTVTSAQKNPTAFYLCASSTGGRATGELFFGEGSRLTVL.

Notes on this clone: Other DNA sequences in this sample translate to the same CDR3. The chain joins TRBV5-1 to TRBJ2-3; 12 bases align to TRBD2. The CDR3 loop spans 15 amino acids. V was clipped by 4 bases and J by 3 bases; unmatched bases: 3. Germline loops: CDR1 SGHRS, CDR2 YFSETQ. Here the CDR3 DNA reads TGCGCCAGCAGCCTACTAGCGGGAGGAACAGATACGCAGTATTTT. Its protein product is CASSLLAGGTDTQYF. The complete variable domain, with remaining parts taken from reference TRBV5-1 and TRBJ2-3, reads KAGVTQTPRYLIKTRGQQVTLSCSPISGHRSVSWYQQTPGQGLQFLFEYFSETQRNKGNFPGRFSGRQFSNSRSEMNVSTLELGDSALYLCASSLLAGGTDTQYFGPGTRLTVL.

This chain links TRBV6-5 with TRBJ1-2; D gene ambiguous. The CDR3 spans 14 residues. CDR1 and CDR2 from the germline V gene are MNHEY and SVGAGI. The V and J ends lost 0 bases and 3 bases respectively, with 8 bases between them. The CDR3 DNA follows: TGTGCCAGCAGTTACTCGTGGATAGACTATGGCTACACCTTC. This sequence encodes CASSYSWIDYGYTF.

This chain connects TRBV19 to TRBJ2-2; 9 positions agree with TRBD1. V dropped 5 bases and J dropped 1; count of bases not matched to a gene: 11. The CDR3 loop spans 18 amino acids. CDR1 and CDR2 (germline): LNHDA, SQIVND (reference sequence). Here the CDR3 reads CASSFPSGTGWNTGELFF. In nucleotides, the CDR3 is TGTGCCAGTAGTTTCCCTTCCGGGACAGGGTGGAACACCGGGGAGCTGTTTTTT.